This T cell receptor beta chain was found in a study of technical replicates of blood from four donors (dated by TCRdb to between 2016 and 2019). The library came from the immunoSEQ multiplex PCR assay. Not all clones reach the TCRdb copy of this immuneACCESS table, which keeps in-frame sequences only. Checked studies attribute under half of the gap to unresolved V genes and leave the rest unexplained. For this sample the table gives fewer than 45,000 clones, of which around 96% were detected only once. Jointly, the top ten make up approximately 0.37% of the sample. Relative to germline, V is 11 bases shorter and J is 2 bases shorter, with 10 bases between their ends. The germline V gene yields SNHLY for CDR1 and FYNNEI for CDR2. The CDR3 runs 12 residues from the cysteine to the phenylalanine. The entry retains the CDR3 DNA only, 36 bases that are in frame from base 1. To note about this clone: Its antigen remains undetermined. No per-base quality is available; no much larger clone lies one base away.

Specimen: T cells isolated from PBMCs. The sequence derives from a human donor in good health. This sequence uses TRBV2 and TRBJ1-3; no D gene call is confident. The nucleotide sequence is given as TGTGCCTCCGGGTTTACTGGAAACACCATATATTTT. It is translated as CASGFTGNTIYF. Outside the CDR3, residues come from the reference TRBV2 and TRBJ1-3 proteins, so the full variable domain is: EPEVTQTPSHQVTQMGQEVILRCVPISNHLYFYWYRQILGQKVEFLVSFYNNEISEKSEIFDDQFSVERPDGSNFTLKIRSTKLEDSAMYFCASGFTGNTIYFGEGSWLTVV.